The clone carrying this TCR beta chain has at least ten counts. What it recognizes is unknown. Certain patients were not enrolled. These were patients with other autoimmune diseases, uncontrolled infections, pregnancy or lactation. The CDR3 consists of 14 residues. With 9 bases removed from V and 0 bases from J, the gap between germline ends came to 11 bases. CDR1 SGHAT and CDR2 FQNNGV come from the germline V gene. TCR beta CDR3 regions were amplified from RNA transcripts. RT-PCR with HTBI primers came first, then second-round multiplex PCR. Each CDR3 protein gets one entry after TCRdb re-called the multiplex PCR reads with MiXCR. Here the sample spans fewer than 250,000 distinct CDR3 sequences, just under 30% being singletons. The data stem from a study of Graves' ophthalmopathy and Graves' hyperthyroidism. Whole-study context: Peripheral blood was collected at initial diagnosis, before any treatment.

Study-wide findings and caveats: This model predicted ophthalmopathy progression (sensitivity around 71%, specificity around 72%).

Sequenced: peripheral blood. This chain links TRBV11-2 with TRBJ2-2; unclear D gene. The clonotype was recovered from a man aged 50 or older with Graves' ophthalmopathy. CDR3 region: CASIPFANTGELFF. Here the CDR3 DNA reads TGTGCCAGTATCCCGTTCGCGAACACCGGGGAGCTGTTTTTT.